This T cell receptor beta chain was retrieved from a study of patients and donors after allogeneic stem cell transplantation. This clonotype was detected many times. From the RT-PCR reads, TCRdb called clonotypes with MiXCR, one entry per CDR3 protein. The repertoire includes about 87,000 distinct CDR3 sequences, around 5% of them detected once, and 2.6% sits in the top ten. The CDR3 has 17 residues. V shed 4 bases and J 0 bases; nucleotides not matched to a gene: 7. CDR1 SGHRS and CDR2 YFSETQ come from the germline V gene. The receptor was isolated from a human donor who was either an allogeneic HSCT recipient or a stem cell or donor lymphocyte infusion donor (not recorded which). It is not recorded whose cells these are; they may come from a transplant donor. The rearrangement joins TRBV5-1 to TRBJ2-1, with 10 bases identical to TRBD2. Sequencing was carried out using blood, either unsorted or a sorted T cell fraction (not recorded which). In DNA, the CDR3 is TGCGCCAGCAGCACCACACTAGCGGGGAGCTCCTACAATGAGCAGTTCTTC. Protein product: CASSTTLAGSSYNEQFF.